The sequence of this T cell receptor (beta chain) was determined in a study of T cell repertoires in cytomegalovirus infection. Turning to the study itself: Indications of both CMV infection and matching HLA type were provided by public TCR beta signatures.

TCRdb itself ran the reads through MiXCR, one entry per CDR3 protein. The data contain about 770,000 distinct CDR3 sequences, 25% to 35% of them seen just once; the ten biggest clones take up 10% to 15%. V was cut by 5 bases and J by 5 bases, with 14 bases left in between. Germline V gene sequence: CDR1 SGHAT, CDR2 FQDESV (reference sequence). There are 14 residues in the CDR3. The sample holds a few counts of this clonotype. Its antigen remains unknown. The clonotype originates from a human donor in good health (CMV status not recorded). Some clones in this sample may be carry-over from other donors' samples. The chain joins TRBV11-1 to TRBJ2-3; D gene uncertain. Sample: cultured CD8+ T cells from PBMCs, taken from culture after CMV antigen stimulation. CDR3 amino acids: CASSTKLAGDTQYF. CDR3 DNA sequence: TGTGCCAGCAGCACTAAACTTGCCGGAGATACGCAGTATTTT.